This T cell receptor beta chain was sequenced in a study of CD8 T cells in Susac syndrome. In blood CD8+ and CD4+ T cells, TCR beta underwent sequencing. Treatment-naive patients with stable or active relapsing-remitting disease served as multiple sclerosis controls. Negative isolation yielded CD4+ and CD8+ T cells, and FACS enriched TEMRA cells. A quantity of roughly 0.5 to 1 ug RNA underwent reverse transcription using random hexamers. The amplification used immunoSEQ multiplex PCR on TCR beta CDR3; it spanned 54 Vbeta and 13 Jbeta. TCRdb recomputed calls from the immunoSEQ multiplex PCR reads with MiXCR, one row per CDR3 protein. The sample shows around 200,000 distinct CDR3 sequences, almost 96% of them seen only once. Germline V gene data show CDR1 as DFQATT and CDR2 as SNEGSKA (reference sequence). The V and J ends lost 3 bases and 2 bases respectively, with 13 bases between them. The CDR3 extends over 14 amino acids.

This sequence was found in a human donor with multiple sclerosis. This chain joins TRBV20-1 and TRBJ1-2; D is unclear. Sequencing used CD4+ T cells from PBMCs. The CDR3 DNA follows: TGCAGTGCTAGTATCCAGCTTCTAAACTATGGCTACACCTTC. It yields the protein CSASIQLLNYGYTF.